The next 21 T cell receptor beta chains were all read from a single sample in a study of T cell repertoires in cytomegalovirus infection. TCRdb analysed the reads with MiXCR anew, one entry per CDR3 protein. The sample records about 190,000 distinct CDR3 sequences, approximately 9.6% being singletons. Material for sequencing was PBMCs. The source is a human donor in good health (CMV status not recorded). Some clones in this sample may be carry-over from other donors' samples.

V is TRBV6-1 and J is TRBJ2-7; 10 nucleotides align to TRBD2. The CDR3 spans 17 residues. CDR1 and CDR2 (germline): MNHNS, SASEGT. Trimming took 6 bases from V and 2 from J; bases not matched to a gene: 13. CDR3 coding DNA: TGTGCCAGCAGGGGCTCTAGCGGGAGTAAAAGTCCCTACGAGCAGTACTTC. Its translation is CASRGSSGSKSPYEQYF.

In its sample, this clonotype was seen a few times. The rearrangement links TRBV28 to TRBJ2-3, with D unclear. The V and J ends lost 3 bases and 5 bases respectively, with 18 bases between them. Germline CDR1 reads MDHEN; CDR2 reads SYDVKM. This CDR3 has 16 residues. The CDR3 DNA sequence: TGTGCCAGCAGTTTTACTCGACCCGAAGCAGGAGATACGCAGTATTTT. Translation gives CASSFTRPEAGDTQYF.

Regarding this clonotype: One end of the junction does not line up with germline, which may come from a read error. The chain couples TRBV28 to TRBJ2-7; D tentatively fits TRBD1 or TRBD2 (5 bases each). The CDR3 has 16 residues. Germline assignment: CDR1 MDHEN and CDR2 SYDVKM. The CDR3 sequence is CASSPIGTLASYDQYF. The CDR3 coding sequence is TGTGCCAGCAGCCCCATTGGGACGTTAGCCTCCTACGACCAGTACTTC.

In its sample, this clonotype was seen many times. The V and J genes are TRBV12-3 or TRBV12-4 and TRBJ1-1; TRBD1 aligns across 9 bases. This CDR3 region has 12 residues. V was pared by 4 bases and J by 12 bases, with 6 bases of the junction left unmatched. The DNA for the CDR3 is TGTGCCAGCAGTTCACCGGGACAGGGATCTTTCTTT. It translates to CASSSPGQGSFF.

This clonotype occurred many times. The chain links TRBV7-2 to TRBJ2-7; D is unclear. The germline CDR1 and CDR2 sequences are SGHTA and FQGNSA. V lost 2 bases, J lost 4 bases, and 3 bases lay in between. The CDR3 extends over 11 amino acids. This chain's CDR3 is CASSLPYEQYF. In DNA form, the CDR3 reads TGTGCCAGCAGCTTACCGTACGAGCAGTACTTC.

Ten or more counts support this clonotype. This rearrangement joins TRBV23-1 to TRBJ1-2, with no clear D. TRBV23-1 is an ORF; its function is uncertain. This CDR3 contains 12 residues. Trimming removed 4 bases at V and 8 bases at J, with 11 bases between. This CDR3 is CASSRRHGGYTF. The CDR3 nucleotides are TGCGCCAGCAGTCGACGACACGGCGGCTACACCTTC.

In this sample, this clonotype turned up many times. The J gene is TRBJ2-1, the V gene TRBV19; 8 positions match TRBD1. Germline V lookup: CDR1 LNHDA, CDR2 SQIVND (reference sequence). This CDR3 spans 16 amino acids. With V trimmed by 3 bases and J by 4 bases, 8 bases remained unmatched. The CDR3 loop is CASSMARTGRYNEQFF. The CDR3 DNA is TGTGCCAGTAGTATGGCCCGGACAGGGAGGTACAATGAGCAGTTCTTC.

This clonotype has a handful of counts. This chain links TRBV7-8 with TRBJ2-7, with no clear D. Trimming pared 4 bases from V and 3 bases from J, leaving 16 bases between. The germline CDR1 and CDR2 sequences are SGHVS and FQNEAQ. This CDR3 is 15 amino acids long. The CDR3 region is CASSYNLGSFYEQYF. The CDR3 region has the DNA TGTGCCAGCAGCTACAATCTAGGAAGCTTCTACGAGCAGTACTTC.

This clonotype was counted many times. The rearrangement links TRBV6-1 to TRBJ2-5; D is ambiguous. CDR1 MNHNS and CDR2 SASEGT come from the germline V gene. CDR3 length: 17 residues. The V gene lost 3 bases and the J gene lost 2 bases, with 19 bases spanning the gap. CDR3 amino acids: CASSEVDRSRFQETQYF. For the CDR3, the DNA is TGTGCCAGCAGTGAGGTGGATCGTAGTAGGTTTCAAGAGACCCAGTACTTC.

This clonotype was recorded at least ten times. The gene calls are TRBV7-8 and TRBJ2-4, with D perhaps given as TRBD1 or TRBD2 (5 bases each). The germline CDR1 and CDR2 sequences are SGHVS and FQNEAQ. Between the trimmed V and J ends, which lost 2 bases and 2 bases, there was a span of 10 bases. CDR3 length equals 15 residues. The CDR3 is CASSLPGRPKNIQYF. The CDR3 nucleotides are TGTGCCAGCAGCTTACCGGGACGGCCCAAAAACATTCAGTACTTC.

This clonotype showed up just a few times. The rearrangement links TRBV7-9 to TRBJ2-1; D is ambiguous. The germline V gene has CDR1 SEHNR and CDR2 FQNEAQ (reference sequence). With 11 bases removed from V and 3 bases from J, the gap between germline ends came to 14 bases. CDR3 size: 13 residues. The CDR3 DNA reads TGTGCCCACAACGAAGGGCTCTACAATGAGCAGTTCTTC. Protein sequence: CAHNEGLYNEQFF.

This clonotype came up many times. The gene calls are TRBV28 and TRBJ2-5; 7 nucleotides line up with TRBD1. Germline lookup yields CDR1 MDHEN and CDR2 SYDVKM. There are 17 residues in the CDR3. The trim removed 5 bases at V and 3 bases at J, leaving 15 bases unmatched. CDR3: CASSRRLRGLPEETQYF. As DNA, the CDR3 is TGTGCCAGCAGTCGACGGCTTAGGGGGCTTCCGGAAGAGACCCAGTACTTC.

At least ten counts were recorded for this clonotype. The rearrangement uses TRBV7-9 and TRBJ1-1; possible D gene TRBD1, 5 bases. V lost 5 bases and J 3 bases, leaving 16 bases between the germline ends. CDR1 is SEHNR, CDR2 FQNEAQ, per germline (reference sequence). This CDR3 has 15 residues. The CDR3 region has the DNA TGTGCCAGCAGCCCCCGACAGAGCGCTTACACTGAAGCTTTCTTT. It translates to CASSPRQSAYTEAFF.

This clonotype was detected ten times or more. The chain carries TRBV7-8 and TRBJ1-1; the D gene is possibly TRBD1 (5 bases). The length of the CDR3 is 17 residues. Between the trimmed V and J ends, which lost 9 bases and 0 bases, there was a span of 23 bases. Germline lookup yields CDR1 SGHVS and CDR2 FQNEAQ. DNA for the CDR3: TGTGCCAGTCAACCGGGACCCAGATTCTCCATGAACACTGAAGCTTTCTTT. Its translation: CASQPGPRFSMNTEAFF.

V usage is TRBV5-1 and J usage is TRBJ2-7, with no clear D. This CDR3 region has 13 residues. Germline CDR1 and CDR2: SGHRS and YFSETQ. Trimming shortened V by 0 bases and J by 6 bases, and 10 bases separated the two germline ends. The CDR3: CASSLAPAREQYF. Written as DNA, the CDR3 is TGCGCCAGCAGCTTGGCCCCAGCGCGCGAGCAGTACTTC.

This clonotype has at least ten counts. The rearrangement joins TRBV7-6 to TRBJ2-7, with 8 bases aligning to TRBD1. Germline V gene data show CDR1 as SGHVS and CDR2 as FNYEAQ. CDR3 size: 15 residues. V lost 3 bases, J lost 6 bases, and 10 bases stayed unmatched. The CDR3, as DNA: TGTGCCAGCAGCTTGGGCCAGACAGGGGTCGGCGAGCAGTACTTC. This sequence encodes CASSLGQTGVGEQYF. Together with reference TRBV7-6 and TRBJ2-7, the CDR3 gives the full variable domain: GAGVSQSPRYKVTKRGQDVALRCDPISGHVSLYWYRQALGQGPEFLTYFNYEAQQDKSGLPNDRFSAERPEGSISTLTIQRTEQRDSAMYRCASSLGQTGVGEQYFGPGTRLTVT.

This clonotype was seen many times. The chain recombines TRBV6-5 with TRBJ1-4; tentatively, D is TRBD1 (6 bases). The germline CDR1 and CDR2 sequences are MNHEY and SVGAGI. V lost 11 bases, J lost 4 bases, and 8 bases lay in between. This CDR3 is 11 amino acids long. The CDR3 DNA follows: TGTGCCGTACAGGGTAATGAAAAACTGTTTTTT. Its translation is CAVQGNEKLFF.

This clonotype was observed a few times. The rearrangement uses TRBV7-8 and TRBJ1-3, with TRBD1 as a possible D gene (5 bases). Germline V gene data show CDR1 as SGHVS and CDR2 as FQNEAQ. V dropped 5 bases and J dropped 10 bases, with 24 bases sitting between them. This CDR3 region has 16 residues. CDR3: CASSTHGATDPRTIYF. The CDR3 nucleotides read TGTGCCAGCAGCACCCACGGGGCCACCGACCCTCGGACCATATATTTT.

The chain carries TRBV5-1 and TRBJ2-3; 7 bases match TRBD1. The ends lost 3 bases at V and 5 bases at J; junction bases unmatched: 3. The CDR3 contains 13 residues. CDR1 is SGHRS and CDR2 is YFSETQ in the germline V gene. This chain's CDR3 is CASSSRTGDTQYF. The CDR3 nucleotides read TGCGCCAGCAGCTCGAGGACAGGAGATACGCAGTATTTT.

This clonotype was seen a handful of times. The CDR3 spells CASNRDGNSPLHF. CDR3 bases: TGTGCCAGCAACAGGGACGGGAATTCACCCCTCCACTTT. The chain has TRBV28 and TRBJ1-6, with D perhaps matching TRBD1 (6 bases). V dropped 7 bases and J dropped 7 bases, with 11 bases sitting between them. Per the germline V gene, CDR1 is MDHEN and CDR2 is SYDVKM. The CDR3 has 13 amino acids.

V is TRBV2 and J is TRBJ1-2, with 7 positions matching TRBD1. CDR1 SNHLY and CDR2 FYNNEI come from the germline V gene. This CDR3 comprises 15 residues. V trimming: 2 bases; J trimming: 4 bases; junction bases outside the gene matches: 7. CDR3 region: CASSEIRDSSYGYTF. The DNA of the CDR3 is TGTGCCAGCAGTGAAATACGGGACAGCTCCTATGGCTACACCTTC.